A selection of T cell receptor beta chains follows, all from one sample in a study of regulatory T cells in long-lasting Graves disease. MiXCR, run by TCRdb on the multiplex PCR reads, gives a single entry per CDR3 protein. The sample records some 470,000 distinct CDR3 sequences, 20% to 25% being singletons. The sequencing used peripheral blood mononuclear cells (PBMCs), collected when the disease was refractory, from a patient treated with antithyroid drugs. These receptors were collected from a female donor with Graves disease. Both conserved end residues are trimmed from each CDR3.

V: TRBV12-3/TRBV12-4
CDR3: ASSLLVSGRRVTGELF

V: TRBV10-1
CDR3: ASSESGSGDAF

V: TRBV30
CDR3: AWSVRQGGLGYT

V: TRBV11-2
CDR3: ASSLTLGGVEQF

V: TRBV5-5
CDR3: ASSLEASRGAEAF

V: TRBV27
CDR3: ASSYRVYQPQH

V: TRBV28
CDR3: ASTLGTEPNQPQH

V: TRBV9
CDR3: ASSGGTGSYQETQY

V: TRBV4-1
CDR3: ASSQVTAGLRSPLH

V: TRBV28
CDR3: ASTQSGTSPYEQY

V: TRBV28
CDR3: ASRHDRGNTGELF

V: TRBV7-3
CDR3: ASSLLAGSGTQF

V: TRBV28
CDR3: ASSSRTAYGYT

V: TRBV29-1
CDR3: GVGSTYEQY

V: TRBV4-1
CDR3: ASSQFPRTGEGYGYT

V: TRBV6-5
CDR3: ASSYGRDREANYGYT

V: TRBV20-1
CDR3: SAAESPQRDYGYT

V: TRBV9
CDR3: ASSVGGNPDTQY

V: TRBV3-1
CDR3: ASSPRDSPLH

V: TRBV6-1
CDR3: ASSKPDEGTYEQY

V: TRBV6-5
CDR3: ASSSGTGSYNSPLH

V: TRBV28
CDR3: ASSPPGTGNTGELF

V: TRBV19
CDR3: ASSPSLDRGNSPLH

V: TRBV28
CDR3: ASSLPRDPETQY

V: TRBV2
CDR3: ASSSQGGSEAF

V: TRBV18
CDR3: ASSDSSGNTIY

V: TRBV19
CDR3: ASSPWDRNYGYT

V: TRBV7-2
CDR3: ASSASGGFSTDTQY

V: TRBV6-2/TRBV6-3
CDR3: ASSYAVPNTGELF

V: TRBV11-2
CDR3: ASSSGTGGLWTDTQY

V: TRBV20-1
CDR3: SAGSGGAKTQY

V: TRBV6-2/TRBV6-3
CDR3: ASSYSSAGHNEKLF

V: TRBV7-8
CDR3: ASSLVGQGAGGNQPQH

V: TRBV28
CDR3: ASGGLAVGEQY

V: TRBV7-2
CDR3: ASSSTGTGGSGEKLF

V: TRBV24-1
CDR3: ATSDSDSTGELF

V: TRBV20-1
CDR3: SARGDEMNTEAF

V: TRBV2
CDR3: ASSDRVYEQY

V: TRBV28
CDR3: ASSPWTGKNTEAF

V: TRBV6-9
CDR3: ASSYLARQGDPAF